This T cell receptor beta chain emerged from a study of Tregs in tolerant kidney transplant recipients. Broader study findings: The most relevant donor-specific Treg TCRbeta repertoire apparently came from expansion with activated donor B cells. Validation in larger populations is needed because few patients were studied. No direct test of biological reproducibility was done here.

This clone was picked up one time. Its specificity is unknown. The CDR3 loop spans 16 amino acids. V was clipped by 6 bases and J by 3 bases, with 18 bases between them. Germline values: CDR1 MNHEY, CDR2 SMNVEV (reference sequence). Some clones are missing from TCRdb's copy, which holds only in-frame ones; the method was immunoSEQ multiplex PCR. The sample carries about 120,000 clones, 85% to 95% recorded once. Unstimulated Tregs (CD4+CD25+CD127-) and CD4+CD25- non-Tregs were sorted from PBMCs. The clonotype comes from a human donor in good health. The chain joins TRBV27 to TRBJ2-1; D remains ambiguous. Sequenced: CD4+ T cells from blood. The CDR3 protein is CASSPYGVQNYNEQFF. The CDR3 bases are TGTGCCAGCAGCCCCTATGGTGTGCAGAACTACAATGAGCAGTTCTTC.